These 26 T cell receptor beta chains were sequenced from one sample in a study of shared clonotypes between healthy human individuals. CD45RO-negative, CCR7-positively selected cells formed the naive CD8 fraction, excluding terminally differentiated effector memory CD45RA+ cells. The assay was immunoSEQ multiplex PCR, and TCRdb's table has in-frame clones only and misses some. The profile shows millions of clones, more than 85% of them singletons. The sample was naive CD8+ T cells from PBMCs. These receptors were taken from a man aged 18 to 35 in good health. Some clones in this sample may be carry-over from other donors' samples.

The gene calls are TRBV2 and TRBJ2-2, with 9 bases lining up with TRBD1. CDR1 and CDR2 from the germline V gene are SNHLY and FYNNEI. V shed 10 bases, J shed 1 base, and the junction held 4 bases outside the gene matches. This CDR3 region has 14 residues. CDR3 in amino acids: CATWDRVNTGELFF. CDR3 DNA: TGTGCCACCTGGGACAGGGTGAACACCGGGGAGCTGTTTTTT.

The CDR3 DNA is TGTGCCTGGGTAGCGGGAGGGTCGACAGATACGCAGTATTTT. Its translation: CAWVAGGSTDTQYF. J is TRBJ2-3 and V is TRBV30; TRBD2 matches at 11 bases. CDR3 length: 14 amino acids. Germline V gene lookup returns CDR1 GTSNPN and CDR2 SVGIG (reference sequence). Trimming removed 5 bases from V and 3 bases from J; junction bases left unmatched: 4.

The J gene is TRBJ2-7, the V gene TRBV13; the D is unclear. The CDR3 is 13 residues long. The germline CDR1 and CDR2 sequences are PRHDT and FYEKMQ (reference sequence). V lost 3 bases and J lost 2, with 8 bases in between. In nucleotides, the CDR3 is TGTGCCAGCAGCTTTCAAGCCCCCTACGAGCAGTACTTC. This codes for CASSFQAPYEQYF.

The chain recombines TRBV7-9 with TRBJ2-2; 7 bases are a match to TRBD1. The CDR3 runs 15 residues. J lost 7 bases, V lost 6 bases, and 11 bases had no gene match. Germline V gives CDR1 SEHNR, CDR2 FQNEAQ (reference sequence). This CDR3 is CASRPVEGAGGELFF. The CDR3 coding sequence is TGTGCCAGCAGGCCTGTTGAGGGGGCCGGCGGGGAGCTGTTTTTT.

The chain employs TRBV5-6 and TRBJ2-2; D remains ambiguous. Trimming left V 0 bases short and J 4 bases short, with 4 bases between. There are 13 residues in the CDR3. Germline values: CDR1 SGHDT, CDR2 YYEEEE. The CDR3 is CASSLGITGELFF. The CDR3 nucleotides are TGTGCCAGCAGCTTGGGAATCACCGGGGAGCTGTTTTTT.

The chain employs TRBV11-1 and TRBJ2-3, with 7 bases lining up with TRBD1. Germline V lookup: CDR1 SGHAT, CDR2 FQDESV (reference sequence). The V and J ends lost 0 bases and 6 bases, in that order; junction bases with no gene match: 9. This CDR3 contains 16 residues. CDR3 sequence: CASSLAGRGYGDTQYF. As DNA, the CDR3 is TGTGCCAGCAGCTTAGCGGGCAGGGGGTACGGCGATACGCAGTATTTT.

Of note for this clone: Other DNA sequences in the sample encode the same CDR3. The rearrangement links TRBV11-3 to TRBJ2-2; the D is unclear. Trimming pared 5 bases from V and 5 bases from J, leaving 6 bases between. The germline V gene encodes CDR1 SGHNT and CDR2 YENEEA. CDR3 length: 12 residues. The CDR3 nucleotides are TGTGCCAGCAGCCCGAGAACCGGGGAGCTGTTTTTT. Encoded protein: CASSPRTGELFF.

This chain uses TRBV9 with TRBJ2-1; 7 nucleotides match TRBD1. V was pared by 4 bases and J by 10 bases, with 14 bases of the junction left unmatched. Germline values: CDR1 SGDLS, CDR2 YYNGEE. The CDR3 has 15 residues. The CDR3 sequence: CASSRGGRNLDEQFF. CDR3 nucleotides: TGTGCCAGCAGCAGAGGGGGCAGGAACCTAGACGAGCAGTTCTTC.

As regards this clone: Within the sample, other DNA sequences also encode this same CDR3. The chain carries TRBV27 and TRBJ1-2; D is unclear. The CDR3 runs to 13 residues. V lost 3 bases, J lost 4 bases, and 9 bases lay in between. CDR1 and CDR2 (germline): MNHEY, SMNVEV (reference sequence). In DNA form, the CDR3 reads TGTGCCAGCAGTTTCGGCAGTTCCTATGGCTACACCTTC. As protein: CASSFGSSYGYTF.

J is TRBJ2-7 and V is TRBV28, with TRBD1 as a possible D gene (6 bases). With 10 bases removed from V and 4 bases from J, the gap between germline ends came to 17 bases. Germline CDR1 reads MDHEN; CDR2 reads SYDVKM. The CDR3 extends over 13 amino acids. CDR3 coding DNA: TGTGCCACCTCAGGGGCGGTGGTATACGAGCAGTACTTC. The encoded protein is CATSGAVVYEQYF.

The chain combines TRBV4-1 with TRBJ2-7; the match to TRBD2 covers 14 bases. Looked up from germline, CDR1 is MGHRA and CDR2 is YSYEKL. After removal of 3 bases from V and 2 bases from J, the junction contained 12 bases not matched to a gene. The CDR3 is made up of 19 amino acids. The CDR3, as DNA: TGCGCCAGCAGCCACGGCGGGACTAGCGGGAGTGGGAAGGCCTACGAGCAGTACTTC. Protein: CASSHGGTSGSGKAYEQYF.

CDR3 loop: CASTFGTVGYEQYF. As DNA, the CDR3 is TGTGCCAGCACCTTCGGGACAGTGGGTTACGAGCAGTACTTC. This chain connects TRBV7-9 to TRBJ2-7, with 7 bases that match TRBD1. Looked up from germline, CDR1 is SEHNR and CDR2 is FQNEAQ (reference sequence). The CDR3 is made up of 14 amino acids. Trimming at V came to 7 bases and at J to 4 bases, leaving 10 bases not matched to a gene.

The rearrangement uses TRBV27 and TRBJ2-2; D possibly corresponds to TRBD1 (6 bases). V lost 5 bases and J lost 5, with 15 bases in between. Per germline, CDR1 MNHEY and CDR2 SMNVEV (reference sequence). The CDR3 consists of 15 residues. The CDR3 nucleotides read TGTGCCAGCAGTCCGATACAGGGCGGGACCGGGGAGCTGTTTTTT. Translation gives CASSPIQGGTGELFF.

Here the CDR3 DNA reads TGTGCCAGCAGCGTAGTGGGAGAAGGCGGGGAGCTGTTTTTT. Translation gives CASSVVGEGGELFF. The rearrangement links TRBV9 to TRBJ2-2; possible D gene TRBD2, 5 bases. The V end was cut by 0 bases, the J end by 7 bases, with 10 bases between. The germline gives CDR1 SGDLS, CDR2 YYNGEE. The CDR3 loop spans 14 amino acids.

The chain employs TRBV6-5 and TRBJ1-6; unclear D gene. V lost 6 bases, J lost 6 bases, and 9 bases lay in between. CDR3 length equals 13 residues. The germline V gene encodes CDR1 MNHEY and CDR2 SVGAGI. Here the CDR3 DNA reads TGTGCCAGCAGCCGAACGGGTAATTCACCCCTCCACTTT. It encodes CASSRTGNSPLHF.

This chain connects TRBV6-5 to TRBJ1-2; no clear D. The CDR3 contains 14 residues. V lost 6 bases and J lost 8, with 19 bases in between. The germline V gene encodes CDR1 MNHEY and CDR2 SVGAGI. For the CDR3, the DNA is TGTGCCAGCAGCAACTATCGAGAGCGCCCCGGCTACACCTTC. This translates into CASSNYRERPGYTF.

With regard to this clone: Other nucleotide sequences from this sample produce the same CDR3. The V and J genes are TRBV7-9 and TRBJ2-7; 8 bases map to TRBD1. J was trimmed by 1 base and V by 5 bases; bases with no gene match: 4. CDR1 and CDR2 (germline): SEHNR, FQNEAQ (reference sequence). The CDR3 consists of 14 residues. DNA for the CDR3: TGTGCCAGCAGCCCACAGGGGGGATCCTACGAGCAGTACTTC. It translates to CASSPQGGSYEQYF.

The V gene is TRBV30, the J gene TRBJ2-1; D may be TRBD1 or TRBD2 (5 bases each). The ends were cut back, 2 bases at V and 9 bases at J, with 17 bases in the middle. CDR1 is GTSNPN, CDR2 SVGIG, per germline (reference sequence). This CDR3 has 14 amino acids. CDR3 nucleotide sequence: TGTGCCTGGAGTAGCCTAGCCCCAGGGACTGAGCAGTTCTTC. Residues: CAWSSLAPGTEQFF.

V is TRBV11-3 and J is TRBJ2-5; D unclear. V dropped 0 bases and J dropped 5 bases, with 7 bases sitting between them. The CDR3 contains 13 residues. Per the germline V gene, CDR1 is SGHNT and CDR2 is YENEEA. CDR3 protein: CASSLDGGETQYF. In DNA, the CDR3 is TGTGCCAGCAGCTTAGATGGTGGGGAGACCCAGTACTTC.

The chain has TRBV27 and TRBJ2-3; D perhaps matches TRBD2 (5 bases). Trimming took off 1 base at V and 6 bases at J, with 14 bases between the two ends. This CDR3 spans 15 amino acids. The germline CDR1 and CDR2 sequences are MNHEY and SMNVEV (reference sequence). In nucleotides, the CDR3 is TGTGCCAGCAGTTTATACCCAGGAGGACGGGATACGCAGTATTTT. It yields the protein CASSLYPGGRDTQYF.

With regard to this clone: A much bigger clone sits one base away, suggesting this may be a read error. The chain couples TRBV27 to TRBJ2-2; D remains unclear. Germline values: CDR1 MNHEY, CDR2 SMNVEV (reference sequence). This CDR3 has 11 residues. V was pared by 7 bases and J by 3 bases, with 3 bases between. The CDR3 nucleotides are TGTGCCAGCAAAGACACCGGGGAGCTGTTTTTT. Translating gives CASKDTGELFF.

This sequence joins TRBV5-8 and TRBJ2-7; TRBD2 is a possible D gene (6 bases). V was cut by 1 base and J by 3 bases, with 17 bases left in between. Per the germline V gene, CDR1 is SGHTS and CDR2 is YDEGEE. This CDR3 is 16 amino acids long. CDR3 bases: TGTGCCAGCAGCTTGCGGAGGGGCAGAGGAGGCTACGAGCAGTACTTC. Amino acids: CASSLRRGRGGYEQYF. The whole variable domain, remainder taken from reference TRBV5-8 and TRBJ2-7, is EAGVTQSPTHLIKTRGQQATLRCSPISGHTSVYWYQQALGLGLQFLLWYDEGEERNRGNFPPRFSGRQFPNYSSELNVNALELEDSALYLCASSLRRGRGGYEQYFGPGTRLTVT.

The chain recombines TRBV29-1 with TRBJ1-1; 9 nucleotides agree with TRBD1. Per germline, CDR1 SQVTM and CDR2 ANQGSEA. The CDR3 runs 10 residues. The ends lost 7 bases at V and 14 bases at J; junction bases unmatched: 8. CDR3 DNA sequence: TGCAGCGCGGGACAGGGAGGGAACTTCTTT. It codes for CSAGQGGNFF.

CDR3 nucleotides: TGTGCCAGTAGTATAAGGCGGCGGGACACTGAAGCTTTCTTT. Protein product: CASSIRRRDTEAFF. V is TRBV19 and J is TRBJ1-1, with unresolved D. This CDR3 contains 14 residues. Germline loops: CDR1 LNHDA, CDR2 SQIVND (reference sequence). V was clipped by 2 bases and J by 3 bases, with 10 bases between them.

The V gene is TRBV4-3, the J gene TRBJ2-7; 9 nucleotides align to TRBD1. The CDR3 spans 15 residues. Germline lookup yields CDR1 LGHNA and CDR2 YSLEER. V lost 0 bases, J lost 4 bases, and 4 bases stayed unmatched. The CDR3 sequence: CASSQDLGTGYEQYF. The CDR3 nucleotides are TGCGCCAGCAGCCAAGATCTGGGGACAGGGTACGAGCAGTACTTC.

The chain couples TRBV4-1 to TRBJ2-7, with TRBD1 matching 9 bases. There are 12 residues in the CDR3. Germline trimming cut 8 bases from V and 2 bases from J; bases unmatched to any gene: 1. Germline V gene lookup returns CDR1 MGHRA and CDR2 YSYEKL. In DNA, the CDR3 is TGCGCCAGCGGGACAGGGCCCTACGAGCAGTACTTC. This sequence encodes CASGTGPYEQYF.